The next 19 T cell receptor beta chains were all read from a single sample in a study of blood T cell repertoires in COVID-19. Profiled with immunoSEQ multiplex PCR; TCRdb holds only in-frame clones, not every one. This repertoire shows about 22,000 clones, approximately 88% found once; its top ten account for more than 20%. The sequenced material came from peripheral blood. Every receptor here comes from a man aged 80 or over with active or convalescent COVID-19.

This clone has a single count. V usage is TRBV6-4 and J usage is TRBJ1-1; no clear D gene. The germline CDR1 and CDR2 sequences are MRHNA and SNTAGT. The CDR3 contains 18 residues. Deletions cut 3 bases from V and 3 bases from J, with 23 bases between. The chain's CDR3 is CASSDLSAQKEAYTEAFF. The DNA of the CDR3 is TGTGCCAGCAGTGATTTGTCGGCCCAGAAGGAGGCGTACACTGAAGCTTTCTTT.

This chain connects TRBV19 to TRBJ1-1; 7 bases are a match to TRBD1. This CDR3 spans 15 amino acids. With V trimmed by 8 bases and J by 0 bases, 9 bases remained unmatched. CDR1 and CDR2 (germline): LNHDA, SQIVND (reference sequence). The CDR3 here is CASGAPDRLNTEAFF. The CDR3 DNA is TGTGCCAGTGGGGCACCGGACAGGCTGAACACTGAAGCTTTCTTT.

In its sample, this clone was seen once. V is TRBV7-9 and J is TRBJ2-7; maybe TRBD1 (6 bases). The CDR3 is 16 amino acids. From germline, CDR1 is SEHNR and CDR2 FQNEAQ (reference sequence). V lost 4 bases, J lost 3 bases, and 19 bases lay in between. CDR3 nucleotide sequence: TGTGCCAGCAGCTCGGCAGACAGGACAGCCCTCTACGAGCAGTACTTC. It yields the protein CASSSADRTALYEQYF.

This CDR3 reads CASSDWGQNTGELFF. The CDR3 nucleotides read TGTGCCAGCAGTGATTGGGGGCAGAACACCGGGGAGCTGTTTTTT. V is TRBV2 and J is TRBJ2-2; tentatively, D is TRBD1 (6 bases). Germline values: CDR1 SNHLY, CDR2 FYNNEI. This CDR3 comprises 15 residues. V dropped 3 bases and J dropped 1 base, with 9 bases sitting between them.

This clone was recorded only once. This chain links TRBV6-1 with TRBJ1-4; 8 nucleotides align to TRBD1. CDR3 length: 14 residues. In germline, CDR1 is MNHNS, CDR2 SASEGT. J gave up 12 bases and V 2 bases, and 8 bases lay outside the gene matches. The CDR3 reads CASSEFWTGQQLFF. The CDR3, as DNA: TGTGCCAGCAGTGAATTTTGGACAGGGCAGCAACTGTTTTTT.

The chain couples TRBV7-9 to TRBJ1-2; D ambiguous. The V gene lost 5 bases and the J gene lost 10 bases, with 17 bases spanning the gap. This CDR3 is built from 13 residues. CDR1 SEHNR and CDR2 FQNEAQ come from the germline V gene (reference sequence). CDR3 sequence: CASSPTEWFAYTF. The CDR3 nucleotides are TGTGCCAGCAGCCCGACGGAGTGGTTTGCCTACACCTTC.

The chain combines TRBV6-5 with TRBJ2-7, with TRBD2 identical over 13 bases. This CDR3 spans 15 amino acids. J lost 6 bases, V lost 5 bases, and 7 bases had no gene match. Germline values: CDR1 MNHEY, CDR2 SVGAGI. CDR3 DNA sequence: TGTGCCAGCAGTCTGTGGACTAGCGGGAGACCCGAGCAGTACTTC. This codes for CASSLWTSGRPEQYF.

This rearrangement joins TRBV27 to TRBJ1-2; 8 bases match TRBD1. CDR1 is MNHEY, CDR2 SMNVEV, per germline (reference sequence). This CDR3 region has 14 residues. J was trimmed by 3 bases and V by 3 bases; bases with no gene match: 3. This CDR3 is CASSFGQGDYGYTF. The CDR3 DNA reads TGTGCCAGCAGTTTTGGACAGGGCGACTATGGCTACACCTTC.

The chain combines TRBV4-1 with TRBJ1-2; 9 bases are a match to TRBD1. CDR1 and CDR2 from the germline V gene are MGHRA and YSYEKL. This CDR3 contains 14 residues. With 8 bases clipped from V and 2 bases from J, the junction kept 6 bases outside the gene matches. DNA for the CDR3: TGCGCCAGCTTTGGGACAGGGCAAAACTATGGCTACACCTTC. It translates to CASFGTGQNYGYTF.

V is TRBV29-1 and J is TRBJ2-7; 8 bases agree with TRBD1. The CDR3 covers 14 residues. Germline V CDR1 and CDR2: SQVTM, ANQGSEA. V lost 4 bases and J lost 2; bases outside the gene matches: 7. CDR3 sequence: CSVAFGQGTYEQYF. As DNA, the CDR3 is TGCAGCGTTGCATTTGGACAGGGCACCTACGAGCAGTACTTC.

The rearrangement uses TRBV4-1 and TRBJ2-7; D is perhaps TRBD1 (6 bases). Germline lookup yields CDR1 MGHRA and CDR2 YSYEKL. CDR3 length: 16 amino acids. V was cut by 1 base and J by 7 bases, with 20 bases left in between. The CDR3 loop reads CASSQVEAGVMGEQYF. The CDR3 DNA follows: TGCGCCAGCAGCCAAGTCGAGGCAGGGGTGATGGGAGAGCAGTACTTC.

The chain recombines TRBV5-4 with TRBJ2-3, with a possible D match to TRBD2 (7 bases). The ends were cut back, 4 bases at V and 1 base at J, with 13 bases in the middle. CDR3 length: 15 amino acids. Germline V gene lookup returns CDR1 SGHNT and CDR2 YYREEE (reference sequence). The CDR3 nucleotides read TGTGCCAGCAGCCCTGAAGGGGGGGGCACAGATACGCAGTATTTT. Translation gives CASSPEGGGTDTQYF.

The chain links TRBV20-1 to TRBJ2-5, with 10 nucleotides matching TRBD2. V shed 3 bases, J shed 4 bases, and the junction held 5 bases outside the gene matches. The CDR3 loop spans 14 amino acids. CDR1 and CDR2 from the germline V gene are DFQATT and SNEGSKA (reference sequence). CDR3 loop: CSASPSGSPETQYF. CDR3 DNA sequence: TGCAGTGCTAGTCCTAGCGGGAGCCCAGAGACCCAGTACTTC.

This chain links TRBV27 with TRBJ2-7, with D perhaps matching TRBD2 (5 bases). The CDR3 runs to 14 residues. V lost 5 bases, J lost 2 bases, and 13 bases lay in between. Looked up from germline, CDR1 is MNHEY and CDR2 is SMNVEV (reference sequence). The CDR3 nucleotides read TGTGCCAGCAGTCAAGACTGGAGGACCTACGAGCAGTACTTC. Encoded protein: CASSQDWRTYEQYF.

This rearrangement joins TRBV20-1 to TRBJ2-3, with D tentatively TRBD1 (6 bases). Germline values: CDR1 DFQATT, CDR2 SNEGSKA (reference sequence). V lost 5 bases to trimming and J lost 3 bases, with 6 bases between them. This CDR3 region has 11 residues. For the CDR3, the DNA is TGCAGTGCTCAGGGGACAGATACGCAGTATTTT. This gives the protein CSAQGTDTQYF.

The chain joins TRBV19 to TRBJ1-2, with TRBD1 matching over 7 bases. The J segment lost 4 bases and the V segment lost 0 bases, leaving 2 bases of the junction unmatched. Germline-derived CDR1 and CDR2 are LNHDA and SQIVND (reference sequence). The CDR3 loop spans 14 amino acids. CDR3 amino acids: CASSIDRDSYGYTF. The CDR3 DNA sequence: TGTGCCAGTAGTATAGACCGGGACAGCTATGGCTACACCTTC.

The J gene is TRBJ1-1, the V gene TRBV23-1; 9 bases agree with TRBD1. TRBV23-1 is flagged as an ORF with uncertain function. The trim removed 3 bases at V and 5 bases at J, leaving 10 bases unmatched. CDR3 length: 16 amino acids. In nucleotides, the CDR3 is TGCGCCAGCAGTCATTTTTCACAGGGGGCATATACTGAAGCTTTCTTT. The encoded protein is CASSHFSQGAYTEAFF.

The chain joins TRBV6-5 to TRBJ2-1; possible D gene TRBD2, 5 bases. V was clipped by 6 bases and J by 5 bases, with 17 bases between them. The CDR3 covers 15 residues. The V gene's germline CDR1 is MNHEY and CDR2 SVGAGI. The CDR3 loop is CASRITRAEDNEQFF. The CDR3 DNA follows: TGTGCCAGCAGGATAACTCGTGCGGAGGACAATGAGCAGTTCTTC.

This chain connects TRBV5-5 to TRBJ2-1, with a tentative D call TRBD1 (6 bases). Trimming shortened V by 0 bases and J by 8 bases, and 15 bases separated the two germline ends. The CDR3 contains 15 residues. Looked up from germline, CDR1 is SGHKS and CDR2 is YYEKEE (reference sequence). CDR3 coding DNA: TGTGCCAGCAGCTTGGTCCAGGGGTGGTTAGATGAGCAGTTCTTC. Residues: CASSLVQGWLDEQFF.